Each of the 28 T cell receptor beta chains below was sequenced from the same sample in a study of type 1 and type 2 diabetes patients. PCR was run on genomic DNA. Amplification of the beta chain CDR3 used 30 forward and 13 reverse multiplex primers. TCRdb independently ran MiXCR on the multiplex PCR reads; one entry per CDR3 protein. The top ten clones hold roughly 13% of a sample with 270,000 or so distinct CDR3 sequences, 45% to 60% of them seen once. The sequenced sample was peripheral blood mononuclear cells (PBMCs). Receptor source: a man aged 18-30 years with type 2 diabetes.

This clonotype was found a few times. This CDR3 is CASSIAGTGVNEQYF. For the CDR3, the DNA is TGTGCCAGTAGTATAGCCGGGACAGGGGTAAACGAGCAGTACTTC. The chain recombines TRBV19 with TRBJ2-7; 10 bases map to TRBD1. J was trimmed by 5 bases and V by 1 base; bases with no gene match: 5. The germline CDR1 and CDR2 sequences are LNHDA and SQIVND (reference sequence). The CDR3 is 15 amino acids.

This clonotype has more than one count but fewer than ten. This rearrangement joins TRBV6-1 to TRBJ1-5; a possible D gene is TRBD1 (5 bases). With 1 base removed from V and 3 bases from J, the gap between germline ends came to 13 bases. The CDR3 has 16 amino acids. Germline V gene data show CDR1 as MNHNS and CDR2 as SASEGT. The CDR3 loop reads CASSEGRDGANQPQHF. The CDR3 DNA follows: TGTGCCAGCAGTGAAGGGAGGGACGGTGCCAATCAGCCCCAGCATTTT.

The genes are TRBV6-6 and TRBJ1-6, with D tentatively TRBD1 (5 bases). The CDR3 has 14 amino acids. The germline V gene encodes CDR1 MNHNY and CDR2 SVGAGI (reference sequence). The V end lost 2 bases, the J end lost 7 bases, and 9 bases lay between the germline ends. The CDR3 region is CASSYEQANSPLHF. The CDR3 nucleotides are TGTGCCAGCAGTTACGAACAGGCAAATTCACCCCTCCACTTT.

In its sample, this clonotype was seen once. The chain uses TRBV6-6 and TRBJ2-2; the D is unclear. The CDR3 is 14 residues long. Germline values: CDR1 MNHNY, CDR2 SVGAGI (reference sequence). V was cut by 7 bases and J by 2 bases, with 11 bases left in between. The CDR3 here is CASKSQTNTGELFF. The DNA of the CDR3 is TGTGCCAGCAAGTCGCAGACCAACACCGGGGAGCTGTTTTTT.

The V gene is TRBV2, the J gene TRBJ2-1; D gene uncertain. V dropped 11 bases and J dropped 5 bases, with 13 bases sitting between them. The germline CDR1 and CDR2 sequences are SNHLY and FYNNEI. This CDR3 is built from 12 residues. CDR3 sequence (DNA): TGTGCCCGCCGGCGCACGAACAATGAGCAGTTCTTC. It translates to CARRRTNNEQFF.

The CDR3 loop is CASSPGDLRETQYF. As DNA, the CDR3 is TGTGCCAGCAGCCCAGGGGATCTAAGAGAGACCCAGTACTTC. The gene calls are TRBV7-9 and TRBJ2-5; a possible D gene is TRBD1 (6 bases). The CDR3 loop spans 14 amino acids. Germline CDR1 SEHNR, CDR2 FQNEAQ (reference sequence). With 5 bases removed from V and 4 bases from J, the gap between germline ends came to 14 bases.

J is TRBJ1-1 and V is TRBV14; D unresolved. The CDR3 consists of 15 residues. Germline V gives CDR1 SGHDN, CDR2 FVKESK. Between the trimmed V and J ends, which lost 2 bases and 4 bases, there was a span of 14 bases. The CDR3 sequence: CASSQSSFSSTEAFF. The CDR3 region has the DNA TGTGCCAGCAGCCAATCATCTTTCAGCAGCACTGAAGCTTTCTTT.

This clonotype was recorded a few times. J is TRBJ2-5 and V is TRBV6-6, with TRBD1 matching over 9 bases. CDR1 is MNHNY, CDR2 SVGAGI, per germline (reference sequence). Germline trimming cut 7 bases from V and 5 bases from J; bases unmatched to any gene: 8. CDR3 length equals 14 residues. CDR3 nucleotide sequence: TGTGCCAGCATCCTAACAGGGGGCTTTGAGACCCAGTACTTC. It translates to CASILTGGFETQYF.

The chain joins TRBV7-3 to TRBJ2-7; 10 nucleotides align to TRBD1. CDR1 is SGHTA, CDR2 FQGTGA, per germline. This CDR3 comprises 15 residues. The trim removed 5 bases at V and 5 bases at J, leaving 9 bases unmatched. DNA for the CDR3: TGTGCCAGCAGCATCCCGACAGGGGGCGCAGACGAGCAGTACTTC. Translating gives CASSIPTGGADEQYF.

The chain couples TRBV7-9 to TRBJ1-5; D call uncertain. In germline, CDR1 is SEHNR, CDR2 FQNEAQ (reference sequence). V was pared by 5 bases and J by 1 base, with 6 bases between. The CDR3 totals 13 residues. The CDR3 protein is CASSPHSNQPQHF. The CDR3 DNA sequence: TGTGCCAGCAGCCCCCACAGCAATCAGCCCCAGCATTTT.

This clonotype was detected ten times or more. The chain carries TRBV30 and TRBJ1-2, with a tentative D call TRBD1 (6 bases). There are 12 residues in the CDR3. Germline V gene lookup returns CDR1 GTSNPN and CDR2 SVGIG (reference sequence). With 0 bases removed from V and 5 bases from J, the gap between germline ends came to 7 bases. CDR3 nucleotide sequence: TGTGCCTGGAGTGTAAGGGGGTATGGCTACACCTTC. Translation gives CAWSVRGYGYTF. Full variable domain (outside the CDR3, taken from reference TRBV30 and TRBJ1-2): SQTIHQWPATLVQPVGSPLSLECTVEGTSNPNLYWYRQAAGRGLQLLFYSVGIGQISSEVPQNLSASRPQDRQFILSSKKLLLSDSGFYLCAWSVRGYGYTFGSGTRLTVV.

This chain uses TRBV7-9 with TRBJ2-7; D remains unclear. The length of the CDR3 is 13 residues. Germline V gives CDR1 SEHNR, CDR2 FQNEAQ (reference sequence). V shed 7 bases and J shed 1 base, with 11 bases lying between them. CDR3 region: CASTSLGSYEQYF. In DNA form, the CDR3 reads TGTGCCAGCACTTCTTTAGGGTCCTACGAGCAGTACTTC.

This clonotype was seen repeatedly, ten times or more. The V call is TRBV2, the J call TRBJ1-1, with D possibly TRBD1 on 5 matching bases. Germline V gene sequence: CDR1 SNHLY, CDR2 FYNNEI. This CDR3 has 15 amino acids. Trimming cost V 2 bases and J 4 bases, with 14 bases left between them. The CDR3 coding sequence is TGTGCCAGCAGTGAATTGAGGGGAACAGGCACTGAAGCTTTCTTT. It codes for CASSELRGTGTEAFF.

The rearrangement joins TRBV20-1 to TRBJ2-7; TRBD1 matches 8 bases. Germline V gives CDR1 DFQATT, CDR2 SNEGSKA (reference sequence). J gave up 4 bases and V 3 bases, and 8 bases lay outside the gene matches. The CDR3 contains 14 residues. For the CDR3, the DNA is TGCAGTGCTAGGGGACAGGAAGATTGGTACGAGCAGTACTTC. Protein product: CSARGQEDWYEQYF.

The chain couples TRBV12-3 or TRBV12-4 to TRBJ2-2, with 7 bases identical to TRBD1. With V trimmed by 6 bases and J by 5 bases, 6 bases remained unmatched. This CDR3 contains 14 residues. The CDR3 here is CASSPTGPTGELFF. CDR3 DNA: TGTGCCAGCAGCCCGACAGGGCCGACCGGGGAGCTGTTTTTT.

The chain has TRBV5-4 and TRBJ2-7; 7 nucleotides align to TRBD1. The trim removed 3 bases at V and 2 bases at J, leaving 8 bases unmatched. The germline V gene encodes CDR1 SGHNT and CDR2 YYREEE (reference sequence). This CDR3 is built from 15 residues. The CDR3 here is CASSSGQPSPYEQYF. Here the CDR3 DNA reads TGTGCCAGCAGCTCGGGACAGCCAAGTCCCTACGAGCAGTACTTC. The whole variable domain, remainder taken from reference TRBV5-4 and TRBJ2-7, is ETGVTQSPTHLIKTRGQQVTLRCSSQSGHNTVSWYQQALGQGPQFIFQYYREEENGRGNFPPRFSGLQFPNYSSELNVNALELDDSALYLCASSSGQPSPYEQYFGPGTRLTVT.

This clonotype was observed at least ten times. The genes are TRBV19 and TRBJ1-1, with D unresolved. The germline V and J ends were trimmed by 3 bases and 1 base, with 6 bases remaining between them. The germline V gene encodes CDR1 LNHDA and CDR2 SQIVND (reference sequence). There are 13 residues in the CDR3. The CDR3 is CASSITQNTEAFF. Here the CDR3 DNA reads TGTGCCAGTAGTATCACACAGAACACTGAAGCTTTCTTT.

The chain employs TRBV19 and TRBJ2-7; 10 nucleotides align to TRBD1. This CDR3 comprises 14 residues. Germline V gene data show CDR1 as LNHDA and CDR2 as SQIVND (reference sequence). V was pared by 11 bases and J by 3 bases, with 10 bases of the junction left unmatched. CDR3 loop: CAWEPRTGGYEQYF. CDR3 nucleotide sequence: TGTGCCTGGGAACCGAGGACAGGGGGCTACGAGCAGTACTTC.

The V gene is TRBV4-3, the J gene TRBJ2-1, with a weak D call TRBD1 (5 bases). The CDR3 consists of 14 residues. V was pared by 0 bases and J by 5 bases, with 8 bases between. Germline assignment: CDR1 LGHNA and CDR2 YSLEER. DNA of the CDR3: TGCGCCAGCAGCCAAGAAGGGGTGGACAATGAGCAGTTCTTC. Translated, it gives CASSQEGVDNEQFF.

The chain joins TRBV10-3 to TRBJ1-1, with TRBD1 matching over 8 bases. The germline gives CDR1 ENHRY, CDR2 SYGVKD. The CDR3 has 14 amino acids. The V segment lost 7 bases and the J segment 6 bases; nucleotides outside the gene matches: 10. CDR3 region: CAIIKSPGGSEAFF. The CDR3 DNA reads as TGTGCCATCATCAAATCGCCAGGGGGCTCTGAAGCTTTCTTT.

The V and J genes are TRBV27 and TRBJ1-4, with TRBD1 as a possible D gene (6 bases). In germline, CDR1 is MNHEY, CDR2 SMNVEV (reference sequence). The CDR3 spans 14 residues. V shed 5 bases and J shed 3 bases, with 10 bases lying between them. The CDR3 loop is CASSRRGANEKLFF. The CDR3 DNA is TGTGCCAGCAGTCGTAGGGGGGCTAATGAAAAACTGTTTTTT. Combining the CDR3 with reference TRBV27 and TRBJ1-4 gives the whole variable domain EAQVTQNPRYLITVTGKKLTVTCSQNMNHEYMSWYRQDPGLGLRQIYYSMNVEVTDKGDVPEGYKVSRKEKRNFPLILESPSPNQTSLYFCASSRRGANEKLFFGSGTQLSVL.

The rearrangement uses TRBV19 and TRBJ2-3; possibly TRBD2 for D (6 bases). The germline CDR1 and CDR2 sequences are LNHDA and SQIVND (reference sequence). The V and J ends lost 6 bases and 5 bases respectively, with 18 bases between them. The CDR3 extends over 15 amino acids. CDR3 in amino acids: CASRGRVVGGDTQYF. The CDR3 region has the DNA TGTGCCAGTAGGGGCAGGGTCGTGGGAGGAGATACGCAGTATTTT.

The V call is TRBV7-9, the J call TRBJ1-2; 7 positions agree with TRBD1. Germline CDR1 SEHNR, CDR2 FQNEAQ (reference sequence). The CDR3 extends over 15 amino acids. V gave up 5 bases and J gave up 4 bases; unmatched junction bases: 10. The CDR3 loop reads CASSLASGQVYGYTF. The CDR3 DNA reads TGTGCCAGCAGCCTCGCCTCAGGACAGGTCTATGGCTACACCTTC. Supplemented by reference TRBV7-9 and TRBJ1-2, the full variable domain reads DTGVSQNPRHKITKRGQNVTFRCDPISEHNRLYWYRQTLGQGPEFLTYFQNEAQLEKSRLLSDRFSAERPKGSFSTLEIQRTEQGDSAMYLCASSLASGQVYGYTFGSGTRLTVV.

This clonotype was observed once. The chain is built from TRBV10-3 and TRBJ1-2; D is possibly TRBD1 (5 bases). V lost 6 bases and J lost 2, with 16 bases in between. The CDR3 is made up of 15 amino acids. Per the germline V gene, CDR1 is ENHRY and CDR2 is SYGVKD. CDR3 region: CAIRDGGILNYGYTF. Written as DNA, the CDR3 is TGTGCCATCAGGGACGGGGGTATCCTGAACTATGGCTACACCTTC.

Only a few counts were recorded for this clonotype. This rearrangement joins TRBV28 to TRBJ2-7; possible D gene TRBD1, 5 bases. Germline V lookup: CDR1 MDHEN, CDR2 SYDVKM. Trimming shortened V by 5 bases and J by 5 bases, and 16 bases separated the two germline ends. The CDR3 spans 14 residues. The CDR3 DNA follows: TGTGCCAGCAGTACCAGGGTAGGCGCGAACGAGCAGTACTTC. Its protein is CASSTRVGANEQYF.

There are many counts of this clonotype. The chain carries TRBV30 and TRBJ1-1; the D is unclear. The CDR3 totals 10 residues. From germline, CDR1 is GTSNPN and CDR2 SVGIG (reference sequence). Trimming shortened V by 5 bases and J by 11 bases, and 12 bases separated the two germline ends. The DNA for the CDR3 is TGTGCCTGGGGAGAAAGAAGGGCTTTCTTT. It yields the protein CAWGERRAFF.

This chain links TRBV2 with TRBJ2-1, with TRBD2 matching over 12 bases. After removal of 9 bases from V and 4 bases from J, the junction contained 13 bases not matched to a gene. Germline assignment: CDR1 SNHLY and CDR2 FYNNEI. The CDR3 is 17 amino acids. In nucleotides, the CDR3 is TGTGCCAGAAAAACATCCGACACTAGCGGGAGGTACAATGAGCAGTTCTTC. Translating it yields CARKTSDTSGRYNEQFF.

Ten or more counts support this clonotype. The chain couples TRBV10-1 to TRBJ1-2, with 7 bases identical to TRBD1. The CDR3 totals 13 residues. V lost 10 bases to trimming and J lost 0 bases; unmatched junction nucleotides: 5. The germline V gene has CDR1 WNHNN and CDR2 SYGVQD (reference sequence). CDR3 sequence reads: CATPDRANYGYTF. The CDR3 nucleotides read TGCGCCACCCCTGACAGGGCTAACTATGGCTACACCTTC.